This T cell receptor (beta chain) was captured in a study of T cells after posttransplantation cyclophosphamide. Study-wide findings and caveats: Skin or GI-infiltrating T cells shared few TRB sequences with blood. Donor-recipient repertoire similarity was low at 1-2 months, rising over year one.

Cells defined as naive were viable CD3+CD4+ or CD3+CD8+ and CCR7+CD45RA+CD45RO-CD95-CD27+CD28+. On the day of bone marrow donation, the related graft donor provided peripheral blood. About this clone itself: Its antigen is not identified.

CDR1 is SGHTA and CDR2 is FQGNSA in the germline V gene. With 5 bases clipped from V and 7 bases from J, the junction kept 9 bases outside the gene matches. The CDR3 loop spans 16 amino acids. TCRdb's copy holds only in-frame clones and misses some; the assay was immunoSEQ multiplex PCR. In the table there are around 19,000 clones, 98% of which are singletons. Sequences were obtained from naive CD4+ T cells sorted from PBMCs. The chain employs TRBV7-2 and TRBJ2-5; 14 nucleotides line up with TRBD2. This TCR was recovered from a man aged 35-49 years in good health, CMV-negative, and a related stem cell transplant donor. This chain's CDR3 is CASSPPGLAGVGTQYF. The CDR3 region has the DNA TGTGCCAGCAGCCCGCCGGGACTAGCGGGAGTGGGGACCCAGTACTTC.